Each of the 28 T cell receptor beta chains below was sequenced from the same sample in a study of T cell changes during pregnancy in multiple sclerosis. TCRdb's copy holds only in-frame clones and misses some; the assay was immunoSEQ multiplex PCR. Of roughly 40,000 clones in the sample, over 75% were seen once. The material sequenced was CD4+ T cells from peripheral blood mononuclear cells, taken in the third trimester of pregnancy. These receptors originate from a female donor with multiple sclerosis, enrolled in a pregnancy study.

Only a few counts were recorded for this clone. The gene calls are TRBV19 and TRBJ2-7, with TRBD2 matching over 13 bases. The CDR3 runs 18 residues. In germline, CDR1 is LNHDA, CDR2 SQIVND (reference sequence). Trimming took 6 bases from V and 3 from J; bases not matched to a gene: 14. CDR3 in DNA: TGTGCCAGTAGGCGGGTCGAGGGCGGACTAGCGGGAGACTACGAGCAGTACTTC. Translated, it gives CASRRVEGGLAGDYEQYF.

The chain carries TRBV2 and TRBJ2-4; 7 nucleotides align to TRBD1. This CDR3 spans 14 amino acids. V gave up 6 bases and J gave up 0 bases; unmatched junction bases: 2. Germline loops: CDR1 SNHLY, CDR2 FYNNEI. In DNA form, the CDR3 reads TGTGCCAGCAGGGACAGGCTAGCCAAAAACATTCAGTACTTC. It is translated as CASRDRLAKNIQYF.

The chain is built from TRBV2 and TRBJ1-2, with D possibly matching TRBD1 (5 bases). The CDR3 spans 13 residues. V was clipped by 5 bases and J by 3 bases, with 10 bases between them. Germline values: CDR1 SNHLY, CDR2 FYNNEI. CDR3 protein: CASSRRGDYGYTF. The CDR3 nucleotides read TGTGCCAGCAGTCGTCGGGGGGACTATGGCTACACCTTC.

The chain is built from TRBV28 and TRBJ2-7; D unresolved. The CDR3 sequence is 12 residues long. Germline values: CDR1 MDHEN, CDR2 SYDVKM. Trimming cost V 5 bases and J 3 bases, with 8 bases left between them. CDR3 nucleotide sequence: TGTGCCAGCAGTCCCTTTTTCTACGAGCAGTACTTC. Protein product: CASSPFFYEQYF.

Points on this clone: The identical CDR3 is also encoded by other nucleotide sequences in the sample. The chain recombines TRBV5-1 with TRBJ2-1; D perhaps matches TRBD1 (6 bases). CDR1 is SGHRS and CDR2 is YFSETQ in the germline V gene. The CDR3 sequence is 13 residues long. The V gene lost 1 base and the J gene lost 6 bases, with 8 bases spanning the gap. CDR3 in amino acids: CASSLPDSNEQFF. CDR3 sequence (DNA): TGCGCCAGCAGCTTGCCGGACAGCAATGAGCAGTTCTTC. Based on the CDR3 plus reference TRBV5-1 and TRBJ2-1, the full variable domain is KAGVTQTPRYLIKTRGQQVTLSCSPISGHRSVSWYQQTPGQGLQFLFEYFSETQRNKGNFPGRFSGRQFSNSRSEMNVSTLELGDSALYLCASSLPDSNEQFFGPGTRLTVL.

The rearrangement uses TRBV2 and TRBJ2-7; 7 bases fit TRBD2. This CDR3 has 11 amino acids. The junction had 4 bases not matched to a gene; V was cut back by 11 bases and J by 3 bases. Per germline, CDR1 SNHLY and CDR2 FYNNEI. DNA of the CDR3: TGTGCCTCAGCGGGAATCTACGAGCAGTACTTC. Protein product: CASAGIYEQYF.

The chain links TRBV18 to TRBJ1-5, with a tentative D call TRBD1 (5 bases). Germline lookup yields CDR1 KGHSH and CDR2 LQKENI. This CDR3 contains 20 residues. The V gene lost 6 bases and the J gene lost 4 bases, with 31 bases spanning the gap. CDR3 protein: CASSLRRRVGGKGRNQPQHF. The DNA of the CDR3 is TGTGCCAGCTCCCTTAGGCGCAGAGTGGGGGGGAAGGGGCGGAATCAGCCCCAGCATTTT.

V and J are TRBV5-6 and TRBJ2-1; D is unclear. Germline-derived CDR1 and CDR2 are SGHDT and YYEEEE. CDR3 size: 13 residues. Trimming cost V 0 bases and J 5 bases, with 6 bases left between them. This CDR3 reads CASSLDLNNEQFF. In DNA, the CDR3 is TGTGCCAGCAGCTTGGACTTAAACAATGAGCAGTTCTTC.

CDR3 amino acids: CASSFALGPTYGYTF. The CDR3 DNA is TGTGCCAGCAGCTTTGCCCTGGGGCCCACCTATGGCTACACCTTC. The V call is TRBV7-9, the J call TRBJ1-2; weak D call: TRBD1 (5 bases). CDR1 is SEHNR and CDR2 is FQNEAQ in the germline V gene (reference sequence). Trimming stripped 3 bases from V and 4 bases from J, with 15 bases between. This CDR3 has 15 amino acids.

The chain links TRBV4-2 to TRBJ1-4, with D possibly being TRBD1 (5 bases). The CDR3 has 14 amino acids. Germline CDR1 and CDR2: LGHNA and YNFKEQ. Deletions cut 1 base from V and 5 bases from J, with 8 bases between. Here the CDR3 DNA reads TGTGCCAGCAGCCAAGGGGGGGGAAATGAAAAACTGTTTTTT. Translated: CASSQGGGNEKLFF.

V gene TRBV7-9 combines with J gene TRBJ2-2; D is perhaps TRBD1 (5 bases). Germline-derived CDR1 and CDR2 are SEHNR and FQNEAQ (reference sequence). CDR3 length equals 16 residues. The V end lost 1 base, the J end lost 3 bases, and 12 bases lay between the germline ends. DNA for the CDR3: TGTGCCAGCAGCTTAGGGCAGGGCTTCCACACCGGGGAGCTGTTTTTT. Translating it yields CASSLGQGFHTGELFF.

The chain joins TRBV27 to TRBJ2-1, with 13 bases aligning to TRBD2. The J segment lost 10 bases and the V segment lost 2 bases, leaving 14 bases of the junction unmatched. CDR1 is MNHEY, CDR2 SMNVEV, per germline (reference sequence). This CDR3 region has 18 residues. This CDR3 is CASSLRRLAGGRLREQFF. CDR3 nucleotides: TGTGCCAGCAGTTTACGAAGACTAGCGGGAGGTCGTTTGCGGGAGCAGTTCTTC.

The chain has TRBV21-1 and TRBJ1-4; the table gives TRBD1 as D, unverified against the DNA. TRBV21-1 is marked as a pseudogene. The CDR3 has 18 amino acids. CDR3 region: CASSARDRGPPTNEKLFF. The CDR3, as DNA: TGTGCCAGCAGCGCTCGGGACAGGGGGCCCCCAACTAATGAAAAACTGTTTTTT.

The J gene is TRBJ2-3, the V gene TRBV5-1; D is undetermined. This CDR3 has 14 residues. Germline V gene data show CDR1 as SGHRS and CDR2 as YFSETQ. V gave up 4 bases and J gave up 2 bases, with 11 bases separating them. In nucleotides, the CDR3 is TGCGCCAGCAGCCCACCCGACATCACAGATACGCAGTATTTT. This encodes CASSPPDITDTQYF.

The chain employs TRBV7-2 and TRBJ1-3; D gene ambiguous. V gave up 5 bases and J gave up 0 bases, with 8 bases separating them. This CDR3 spans 14 amino acids. CDR1 and CDR2 (germline): SGHTA, FQGNSA. CDR3 residues: CASSPFSSGNTIYF. The CDR3 region has the DNA TGTGCCAGCAGCCCCTTTAGCTCTGGAAACACCATATATTTT.

V and J are TRBV29-1 and TRBJ2-7, with TRBD1 identical over 9 bases. Germline values: CDR1 SQVTM, CDR2 ANQGSEA. CDR3 length: 14 amino acids. Trimming at V came to 7 bases and at J to 4 bases, leaving 11 bases not matched to a gene. The CDR3 DNA reads as TGCAGCGCACTCACCGGGACAGGGATATACGAGCAGTACTTC. It specifies CSALTGTGIYEQYF.

V is TRBV25-1 and J is TRBJ1-5; D is possibly TRBD1 (6 bases). Trimming removed 3 bases from V and 1 base from J, with 10 bases in between. CDR1 and CDR2 (germline): MGHDK, SYGVNS. The CDR3 is 15 residues long. The CDR3 DNA is TGTGCCAGCAGTGATGGGGGCGGGAGCAATCAGCCCCAGCATTTT. Translated: CASSDGGGSNQPQHF.

V usage is TRBV25-1 and J usage is TRBJ2-2; the match to TRBD1 covers 7 bases. Germline-derived CDR1 and CDR2 are MGHDK and SYGVNS. The CDR3 runs to 14 residues. V lost 7 bases to trimming and J lost 4 bases; unmatched junction nucleotides: 6. The CDR3: CASTTGIRTGELFF. The CDR3 DNA sequence: TGTGCCAGCACGACAGGGATCCGCACCGGGGAGCTGTTTTTT.

This sequence joins TRBV2 and TRBJ2-4, with D perhaps matching TRBD1 (7 bases). This CDR3 contains 14 residues. Per the germline V gene, CDR1 is SNHLY and CDR2 is FYNNEI. Trimming shortened V by 6 bases and J by 3 bases, and 12 bases separated the two germline ends. The CDR3 bases are TGTGCCAGCAGACCGCGGGACAGCAAAAACATTCAGTACTTC. As protein: CASRPRDSKNIQYF. The whole variable domain, remainder taken from reference TRBV2 and TRBJ2-4, is EPEVTQTPSHQVTQMGQEVILRCVPISNHLYFYWYRQILGQKVEFLVSFYNNEISEKSEIFDDQFSVERPDGSNFTLKIRSTKLEDSAMYFCASRPRDSKNIQYFGAGTRLSVL.

The rearrangement joins TRBV7-6 to TRBJ2-5, with 11 bases matching TRBD2. Germline V CDR1 and CDR2: SGHVS, FNYEAQ. CDR3 size: 15 residues. The ends lost 5 bases at V and 5 bases at J; junction bases unmatched: 7. Here the CDR3 reads CASSQLAGGLETQYF. The CDR3 bases are TGTGCCAGCAGCCAGCTAGCGGGAGGATTGGAGACCCAGTACTTC.

This rearrangement joins TRBV4-1 to TRBJ1-1; D ambiguous. This CDR3 has 15 amino acids. V lost 0 bases to trimming and J lost 1 base, with 9 bases between them. Germline loops: CDR1 MGHRA, CDR2 YSYEKL. CDR3 nucleotides: TGCGCCAGCAGCCAAGAAAACTATAAGAACACTGAAGCTTTCTTT. Protein: CASSQENYKNTEAFF.

The rearrangement joins TRBV7-8 to TRBJ2-7; D is perhaps TRBD1 (6 bases). CDR3 length: 14 amino acids. Trimming left V 5 bases short and J 3 bases short, with 14 bases between. The germline V gene has CDR1 SGHVS and CDR2 FQNEAQ. The CDR3 here is CASSAGTLRYEQYF. CDR3 bases: TGTGCCAGCAGCGCCGGGACATTACGCTACGAGCAGTACTTC.

The rearrangement links TRBV28 to TRBJ2-7; unclear D gene. Germline V lookup: CDR1 MDHEN, CDR2 SYDVKM. V was pared by 3 bases and J by 7 bases, with 10 bases between. CDR3 length equals 12 residues. CDR3 loop: CASSLVRREQYF. As DNA, the CDR3 is TGTGCCAGCAGTTTGGTCAGAAGAGAGCAGTACTTC.

J is TRBJ1-2 and V is TRBV28, with TRBD1 as a possible D gene (6 bases). The CDR3 is 13 amino acids. The V end lost 2 bases, the J end lost 6 bases, and 10 bases lay between the germline ends. CDR1 MDHEN and CDR2 SYDVKM come from the germline V gene. The CDR3 spells CASSLHRDHGYTF. In nucleotides, the CDR3 is TGTGCCAGCAGTTTACACAGGGATCATGGCTACACCTTC.

The chain uses TRBV19 and TRBJ2-4; D possibly corresponds to TRBD2 (5 bases). The CDR3 contains 13 residues. Per the germline V gene, CDR1 is LNHDA and CDR2 is SQIVND (reference sequence). V was trimmed by 5 bases and J by 7 bases, leaving 12 bases between them. CDR3 nucleotide sequence: TGTGCCAGTAGTCCCCGGGATTCTAACATTCAGTACTTC. It specifies CASSPRDSNIQYF.

V usage is TRBV18 and J usage is TRBJ1-5, with D possibly matching TRBD1 (6 bases). CDR1 is KGHSH and CDR2 is LQKENI in the germline V gene. The CDR3 loop spans 15 amino acids. The V end lost 1 base, the J end lost 6 bases, and 13 bases lay between the germline ends. The CDR3 sequence: CASSPLQGGGQPQHF. CDR3 bases: TGTGCCAGCTCACCACTACAGGGTGGAGGTCAGCCCCAGCATTTT.

The J gene is TRBJ1-6, the V gene TRBV28; D is unresolved. The ends were cut back, 2 bases at V and 14 bases at J, with 19 bases in the middle. CDR1 is MDHEN and CDR2 is SYDVKM in the germline V gene. This CDR3 is built from 15 residues. CDR3 residues: CASSLEKVISAALHF. CDR3 DNA sequence: TGTGCCAGCAGTTTAGAGAAGGTTATCTCGGCGGCCCTCCACTTT.

V and J are TRBV18 and TRBJ1-2; 10 nucleotides agree with TRBD1. V shed 3 bases and J 3 bases; nucleotides not matched to a gene: 4. The CDR3 runs 15 residues. Germline CDR1 and CDR2: KGHSH and LQKENI. The CDR3 region has the DNA TGTGCCAGCTCACCGACAGGGGGCCAGGACTATGGCTACACCTTC. Amino acids: CASSPTGGQDYGYTF.